This TCR beta chain was sequenced for a study of shared clonotypes between healthy human individuals. Study-wide findings and caveats: Estimated richness was generally greater in naive than memory subsets. The study's rarefaction showed incomplete sorted-subset sequencing despite large depth.

Everyone who donated was a Caucasian adult who lived in Nashville, Tennessee. The run depth of the assay was deep. Assay: immunoSEQ multiplex PCR; the TCRdb copy retains only in-frame clones and omits some. The data show around 1.1 million clones, with around 78% seen just once and 0.5% to 0.65% held by the top ten. Note on this clone: Its antigen remains unknown.

The ends were cut back, 1 base at V and 4 bases at J, with 7 bases in the middle. The germline CDR1 and CDR2 sequences are PRHDT and FYEKMQ (reference sequence). The CDR3 is made up of 14 amino acids. This clonotype originated in a man younger than 35 in good health. Some clones in this sample may be carry-over from other donors' samples. The chain links TRBV13 to TRBJ2-2; no definite D call. The specimen was memory CD4+ T cells from PBMCs. Subset denoted: CD45RA-negative fraction. The CDR3 DNA follows: TGTGCCAGCAGCTTAGTACAGATCACCGGGGAGCTGTTTTTT. This codes for CASSLVQITGELFF.